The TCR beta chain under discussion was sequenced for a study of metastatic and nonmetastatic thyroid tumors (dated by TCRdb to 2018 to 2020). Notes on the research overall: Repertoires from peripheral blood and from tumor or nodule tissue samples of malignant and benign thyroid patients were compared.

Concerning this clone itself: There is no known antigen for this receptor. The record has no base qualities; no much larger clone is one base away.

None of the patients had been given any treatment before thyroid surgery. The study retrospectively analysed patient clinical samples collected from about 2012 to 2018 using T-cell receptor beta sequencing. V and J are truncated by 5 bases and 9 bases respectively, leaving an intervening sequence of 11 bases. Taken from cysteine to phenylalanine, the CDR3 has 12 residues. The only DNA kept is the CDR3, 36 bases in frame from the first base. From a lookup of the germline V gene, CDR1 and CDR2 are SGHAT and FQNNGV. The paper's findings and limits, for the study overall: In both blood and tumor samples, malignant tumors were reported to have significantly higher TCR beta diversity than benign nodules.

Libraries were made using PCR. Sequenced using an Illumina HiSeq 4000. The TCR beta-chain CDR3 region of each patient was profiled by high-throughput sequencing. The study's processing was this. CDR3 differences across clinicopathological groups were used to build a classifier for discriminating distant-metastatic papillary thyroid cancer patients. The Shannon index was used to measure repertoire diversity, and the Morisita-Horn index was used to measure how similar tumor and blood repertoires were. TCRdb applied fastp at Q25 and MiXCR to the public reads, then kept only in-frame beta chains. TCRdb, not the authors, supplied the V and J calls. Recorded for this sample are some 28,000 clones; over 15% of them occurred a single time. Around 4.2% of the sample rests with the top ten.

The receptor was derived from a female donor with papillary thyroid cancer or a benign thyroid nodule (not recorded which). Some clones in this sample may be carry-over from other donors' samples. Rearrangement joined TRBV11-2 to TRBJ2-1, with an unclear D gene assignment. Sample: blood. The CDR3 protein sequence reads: CASSLYTAEQFF. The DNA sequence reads TGTGCCAGCAGCCTTTACACGGCTGAGCAGTTCTTC.